This TCR beta chain comes out of a study of beta chain features in type 1 diabetes. Whole-study context: Investigators examined more than 90 million sorted cells across all samples.

Investigators reverse transcribed all isolated RNA, so they sequenced expressed TCRB transcripts. Data came from immunoSEQ multiplex PCR; TCRdb stores just in-frame clones and leaves some out. The sample yields more than 550,000 clones, 11% to 15% seen once. CDR3 length equals 18 residues. From germline, CDR1 is SGHTA and CDR2 FQGTGA. Trimming cost V 5 bases and J 3 bases; bases outside gene matches: 9. Notes on the study in general: Among patients with Type 1 diabetes, TCRB CDR3s were moderately but significantly shorter in every one of the four CD4+ subsets. PCR might show a preference for shorter templates, equally across patients and controls. A greater similarity of naive, central memory and Treg TCRB repertoires was seen among patients than among healthy donors.

Of note for this clone: Its antigen is unidentified.

The TCR comes from a man younger than 35 with type 1 diabetes. The chain links TRBV7-3 to TRBJ2-1, with 14 bases identical to TRBD2. Sequenced material: naive CD4+ T cells from blood. The CDR3 loop is CASSPVGLAGGSYNEQFF. CDR3 in DNA: TGTGCCAGCAGCCCAGTCGGACTAGCGGGGGGTAGCTACAATGAGCAGTTCTTC. Full variable domain (missing parts from reference TRBV7-3 and TRBJ2-1): GAGVSQTPSNKVTEKGKYVELRCDPISGHTALYWYRQSLGQGPEFLIYFQGTGAADDSGLPNDRFFAVRPEGSVSTLKIQRTERGDSAVYLCASSPVGLAGGSYNEQFFGPGTRLTVL.